This TCR beta chain was identified in a study of blood T cells in healthy people across ages. Study results and caveats: Nothing was known about donor CMV status, and this possibly confounded expanded clonotype changes.

Trimming removed 5 bases from V and 0 bases from J, with 20 bases in between. Germline lookup yields CDR1 DFQATT and CDR2 SNEGSKA (reference sequence). This CDR3 comprises 18 residues. A sample-barcoded 5' primer and a J-beta primer mix were used in a second PCR of roughly 6 to 11 cycles. MiXCR, run by TCRdb on the 5' RACE reads, gives a single entry per CDR3 protein. Here the sample spans 800,000 to 950,000 distinct CDR3 sequences, roughly 28% being singletons. On this clonotype itself: Its specificity is not known.

These data also formed part of another study, on T cells of mothers and their children.

The TCR was taken from a woman aged 40 to 50 in good health. The chain carries TRBV20-1 and TRBJ1-6; perhaps TRBD1 as D (5 bases). The sequencing input was blood. The CDR3 DNA sequence: TGCAGTGCTGAACGGGGACTCCGGGCCCCCTCCTATAATTCACCCCTCCACTTT. This sequence encodes CSAERGLRAPSYNSPLHF.